Listed below are T cell receptor beta chains from one sample, sequenced in a study of cytotoxic CD8 clonotypes in ibrutinib-treated CLL. Using immunoSEQ multiplex PCR, the repertoire was profiled, and TCRdb retains in-frame clones only, with some absent. Altogether about 300,000 clones are present, roughly 70% being singletons, with the ten largest covering around 6.6%. The specimen was PBMCs, collected after 36 months of ibrutinib treatment. Receptors originate from a human donor with chronic lymphocytic leukemia. The CDR3 runs from the conserved cysteine through the conserved F or W. The D gene is left open where the match is weak. For some rows the clone size is stated as once, few or many, or as a class when expanded; others skip it.

>TRBD2|TRBJ2-1|TRBV28|-
TGTGCCAGCAGCACTTCGGGCCTAGCGGTGAATGAGCAGTTCTTC
CASSTSGLAVNEQFF
>-|TRBJ1-1|TRBV10-2|once
TGCGCCAGCAGCCGCCGGGGGATGAACACTGAAGCTTTCTTT
CASSRRGMNTEAFF
>-|TRBJ1-6|TRBV14|-
TGTGCCAGCAGCCACGGCAATTCACCCCTCCACTTT
CASSHGNSPLHF
>-|TRBJ2-2|TRBV5-4|-
TGTGCCAGCAGCCTGAGGAACACCGGGGAGCTGTTTTTT
CASSLRNTGELFF
>TRBD1|TRBJ2-7|TRBV9|-
TGTGCCAGCAGCGGGGGACAGGGATTCGAGCAGTACTTC
CASSGGQGFEQYF
>-|TRBJ2-7|TRBV5-6|-
TGTGCCAGCAGCTTGAGACAGTCCTCCTACGAGCAGTACTTC
CASSLRQSSYEQYF
>-|TRBJ2-1|TRBV27|-
TGTGCCAGCAGTAACAGGTGGGGGGCCTCCTACAATGAGCAGTTCTTC
CASSNRWGASYNEQFF
>-|TRBJ2-7|TRBV10-3|-
TGTGCCATCATGAACAGCTACGAGCAGTACTTC
CAIMNSYEQYF
>-|TRBJ2-3|TRBV25-1|once
TGTGCCAGCAGTGAAGGGTTCGTCACAGATACGCAGTATTTT
CASSEGFVTDTQYF
>-|TRBJ1-1|TRBV7-9|-
TGTGCCAGCAACTCACTAAACACTGAAGCTTTCTTT
CASNSLNTEAFF
>-|TRBJ1-4|TRBV28|few
TGTGCCAGCAGCCCTCAGATGATATTGGGGGATGAAAAACTGTTTTTT
CASSPQMILGDEKLFF
>-|TRBJ1-5|TRBV7-8|-
TGTGCCAGCAGCTTAGCGAGGAGCAGCAATCAGCCCCAGCATTTT
CASSLARSSNQPQHF
>TRBD2|TRBJ2-7|TRBV2|-
TGTGCCAGCACCGATCCGGGACTAGCGGGTAAAACCTACGAGCAGTACTTC
CASTDPGLAGKTYEQYF
>TRBD1|TRBJ2-5|TRBV2|-
TGTGCCAGCTGGCGGGACAGGCATCAAGAAGAGACCCAGTACTTC
CASWRDRHQEETQYF
>-|TRBJ2-5|TRBV11-2|-
TGTGCCAGCAGCTTGACAGGAGAGACCCAGTACTTC
CASSLTGETQYF
>-|TRBJ2-3|TRBV6-5|-
TGTGCCAGCAGTTACACTCTAGACTTAAGCACAGATACGCAGTATTTT
CASSYTLDLSTDTQYF
>-|TRBJ2-2|TRBV5-1|-
TGCGCCAGCAGCTTATACGGGACCTCTACCAACACCGGGGAGCTGTTTTTT
CASSLYGTSTNTGELFF
>-|TRBJ1-2|TRBV7-2|-
TGTGCCAGCAGCCAAGTGGGGGGCTCGGACTATGGCTACACCTTC
CASSQVGGSDYGYTF
>TRBD2|TRBJ2-3|TRBV4-1|once
TGCGCCAGCAGCTCAAAGTTAGCGGGGTGGGGCACAGATACGCAGTATTTT
CASSSKLAGWGTDTQYF
>-|TRBJ1-3|TRBV6-5|-
TGTGCCAGCAGTTACACGTCTGGAAACACCATATATTTT
CASSYTSGNTIYF
>-|TRBJ2-1|TRBV15|-
TGTGCCACCAGCAGAGCCCCAGGTCCCCACAATGAGCAGTTCTTC
CATSRAPGPHNEQFF
>-|TRBJ1-6|TRBV6-1|-
TGTGCCAGCAGTGAAACTGTAGGGGCCCCCAATTCACCCCTCCACTTT
CASSETVGAPNSPLHF
>TRBD1|TRBJ2-7|TRBV7-8|few
TGTGCCAGCAGCTTAGCGCGGACAGGGCTCTCCTACGAGCAGTACTTC
CASSLARTGLSYEQYF
>-|TRBJ1-2|TRBV29-1|once
TGCAGCGTTGAACCAGAAGTAGGAGAGTCCGGGACCACCTCGAGGGACTATGGCTACACCTTC
CSVEPEVGESGTTSRDYGYTF
>-|TRBJ2-6|TRBV6-5|-
TGTGCCAGCAGCCTCGCTTGGGGCAACGTCCTGACTTTC
CASSLAWGNVLTF
>-|TRBJ2-7|TRBV5-6|once
TGTGCCAGCAGCTCCCTGTCGTTGTACGAGCAGTACTTC
CASSSLSLYEQYF
>-|TRBJ1-2|TRBV6-6|-
TGTGCCAGCAGCCCGAATAACCAAGCGAGGGGCTACACCTTC
CASSPNNQARGYTF
>-|TRBJ2-5|TRBV15|-
TGTGCCACCAGCAGAGCGGGTTTCTACAGGACCCAAGAGACCCAGTACTTC
CATSRAGFYRTQETQYF
>TRBD1|TRBJ1-4|TRBV5-5|-
TGTGCCAGCAGCTTCGGCGACAGGGTGTTTGAAAAACTGTTTTTT
CASSFGDRVFEKLFF
>-|TRBJ2-5|TRBV25-1|-
TGTGCCAGCAGTGACCCCCCCGTCCGGGAGACCCAGTACTTC
CASSDPPVRETQYF
>-|TRBJ2-1|TRBV4-1|-
TGCGCCAGCAGCCTGGGGAATTTCAATGAGCAGTTCTTC
CASSLGNFNEQFF
>-|TRBJ1-2|TRBV5-3|few
TGTGCCAGAAGCTTGTGGGGGACAAGGAGCTATGGCTACACCTTC
CARSLWGTRSYGYTF
>TRBD2|TRBJ2-1|TRBV29-1|-
TGCAGCGTTTCCGGGACTAGTAAATTAAGCTCCTACAATGAGCAGTTCTTC
CSVSGTSKLSSYNEQFF
>-|TRBJ2-3|TRBV7-3|-
TGTGCCAGCAGCCCCAGCAGGGCCACAGATACGCAGTATTTT
CASSPSRATDTQYF
>TRBD2|TRBJ2-1|TRBV5-1|-
TGCGCCAGCAGCTGGGGACTAGCGGGGGACGAGCAGTTCTTC
CASSWGLAGDEQFF
>TRBD1|TRBJ2-3|TRBV10-3|-
TGTGCCATAGGGGACCGGGACAGGGGACCAGATACGCAGTATTTT
CAIGDRDRGPDTQYF
>TRBD2|TRBJ2-7|TRBV4-1|-
TGCGCCAGCAGCCAAGATGATGGACTAGCCTACGAGCAGTACTTC
CASSQDDGLAYEQYF
>TRBD1|TRBJ1-2|TRBV5-1|-
TGCGCCAGCAGCTTGGGGACAGGGGGCATATTAGACTATGGCTACACCTTC
CASSLGTGGILDYGYTF
>-|TRBJ1-1|TRBV9|-
TGTGCCAGCAGCGTAGACCCGATCTCCACTGAAGCTTTCTTT
CASSVDPISTEAFF
>TRBD2|TRBJ2-7|TRBV28|-
TGTGCCAGCAGTTTCGTAGCGGGAGGGTCCTACGAGCAGTACTTC
CASSFVAGGSYEQYF
>TRBD1|TRBJ2-5|TRBV25-1|-
TGTGCCAGCAGTCCCTGGACAGGGGGACAAGAGACCCAGTACTTC
CASSPWTGGQETQYF
>-|TRBJ2-3|TRBV7-9|-
TGTGCCAGCAGCTTAGGTTTCCATACTAATAGAGATACGCAGTATTTT
CASSLGFHTNRDTQYF
>-|TRBJ1-2|TRBV12-5|few
TGTGCTAGTGGTTTGGTACAAAAGGGCCTTAACTATGGCTACACCTTC
CASGLVQKGLNYGYTF
>-|TRBJ2-7|TRBV18|-
TGTGCCAGCTCACCACCAACCGGGGAGAGTGAGCAGTACTTC
CASSPPTGESEQYF
>-|TRBJ1-3|TRBV5-1|once
TGCGCCAGCAGCTTGGGGGACAAGCCGTCTGGAAACACCATATATTTT
CASSLGDKPSGNTIYF
>-|TRBJ2-1|TRBV7-9|-
TGTGCCAGCAGCTTTGGTCGAGGGACGTACAATGAGCAGTTCTTC
CASSFGRGTYNEQFF
>-|TRBJ2-6|TRBV5-1|-
TGCGCCAGCAGCTTGGCCTGGGCACTCAGCTCTGGGGCCAACGTCCTGACTTTC
CASSLAWALSSGANVLTF